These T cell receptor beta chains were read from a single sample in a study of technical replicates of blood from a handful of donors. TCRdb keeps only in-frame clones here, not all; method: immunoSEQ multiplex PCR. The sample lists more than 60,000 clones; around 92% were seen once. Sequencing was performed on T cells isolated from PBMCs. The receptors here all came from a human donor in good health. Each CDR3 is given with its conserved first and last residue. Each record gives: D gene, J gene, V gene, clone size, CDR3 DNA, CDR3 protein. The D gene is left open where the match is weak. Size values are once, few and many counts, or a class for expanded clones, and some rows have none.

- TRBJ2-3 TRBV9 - TGTGCCAGCAGCCTTCGCACAGATACGCAGTATTTT CASSLRTDTQYF
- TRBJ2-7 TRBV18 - TGTGCCAGCTCACCACCTGAGCGGTCCTACGAGCAGTACTTC CASSPPERSYEQYF
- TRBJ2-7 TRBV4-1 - TGCGCCAGCAGCCAAGTGGTAAACTACTACGAGCAGTACTTC CASSQVVNYYEQYF
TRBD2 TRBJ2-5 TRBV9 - TGTGCCAGCAGCGTAGGGATAGCGGGAGAGTGGGAGACCCAGTACTTC CASSVGIAGEWETQYF
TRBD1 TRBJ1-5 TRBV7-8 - TGTGCCAGCAGCCGCGCCGGGACAGAATTTGATCAGCCCCAGCATTTT CASSRAGTEFDQPQHF
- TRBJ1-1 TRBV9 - TGTGCCAGCAGCGTAGGGGGGCAGGGCACGAACACTGAAGCTTTCTTT CASSVGGQGTNTEAFF
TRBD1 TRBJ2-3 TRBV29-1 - TGCAGCGTTCAACAGGGGAGAGATACGCAGTATTTT CSVQQGRDTQYF
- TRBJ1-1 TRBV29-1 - TGCAGCGTTGAAGATAGCCGGAGTAGGGGAGGAAAACCTGAAGCTTTCTTT CSVEDSRSRGGKPEAFF
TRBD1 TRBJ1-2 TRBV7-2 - TGTGCCAGCAGCTTAGAAGTTGCAGGGGGGTATGGCTACACCTTC CASSLEVAGGYGYTF
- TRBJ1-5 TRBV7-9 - TGTGCCAGCAGCTTAATAAATCAGCCCCAGCATTTT CASSLINQPQHF
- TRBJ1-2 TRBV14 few TGTGCCAGCAGCCAAGTTACGGGGGAGGTGTATGGCTACACCTTC CASSQVTGEVYGYTF
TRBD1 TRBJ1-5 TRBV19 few TGTGCCAGTAGTATGCTGGGACAGGGTGGGAATCAGCCCCAGCATTTT CASSMLGQGGNQPQHF
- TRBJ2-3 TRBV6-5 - TGTGCCAGCAGTTACGCGGCAGGGGGCACAGATACGCAGTATTTT CASSYAAGGTDTQYF
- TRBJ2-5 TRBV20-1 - TGCAGTGCTCTCAGGGGAGAGACCCAGTACTTC CSALRGETQYF
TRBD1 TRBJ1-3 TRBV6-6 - TGTGCCAGCAGTCGGAGCACAGGGGCTGGAAACACCATATATTTT CASSRSTGAGNTIYF
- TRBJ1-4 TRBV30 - TGTGCCTGGAGTAGGGGGGGACACTCTGAAAAACTGTTTTTT CAWSRGGHSEKLFF
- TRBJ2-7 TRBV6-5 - TGTGCCAGCAGTTACGGCAGGGTCGCCTACGAGCAGTACTTC CASSYGRVAYEQYF
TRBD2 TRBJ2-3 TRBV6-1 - TGTGCCAGCAGCCGGACTAGCGGAAGCACAGATACGCAGTATTTT CASSRTSGSTDTQYF
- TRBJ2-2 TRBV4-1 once TGCGCCAGCAGCCAAGGCCCCAGTTCGAACACCGGGGAGCTGTTTTTT CASSQGPSSNTGELFF
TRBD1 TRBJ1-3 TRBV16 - TGTGCCAGCAGCGACCGGGACAGGACTTCTGGAAACACCATATATTTT CASSDRDRTSGNTIYF
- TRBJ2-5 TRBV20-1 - TGCAGTGCTAGAGTCTTGGAGACCCAGTACTTC CSARVLETQYF
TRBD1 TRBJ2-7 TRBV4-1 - TGCGCCAGCAGCCAACACGTAAAATACAGGGGCGAGCAGTACTTC CASSQHVKYRGEQYF
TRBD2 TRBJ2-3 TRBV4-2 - TGTGCCAGCAGCCGGACTAGCGTCACAGATACGCAGTATTTT CASSRTSVTDTQYF
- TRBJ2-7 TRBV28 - TGTGCCAGCAGCACTCGCTCCTACGAGCAGTACTTC CASSTRSYEQYF
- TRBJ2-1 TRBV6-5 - TGTGCCAGCAGTTACGGGGCGGCGACCTCCTACAATGAGCAGTTCTTC CASSYGAATSYNEQFF
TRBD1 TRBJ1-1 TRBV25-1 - TGTGCCAGCAGAGCGACAGGGGGCTACACTGAAGCTTTCTTT CASRATGGYTEAFF
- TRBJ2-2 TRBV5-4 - TGTGCCAGCAGCTTGGCGGGCAGACTACAAGGGGAGCTGTTTTTT CASSLAGRLQGELFF
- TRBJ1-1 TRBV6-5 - TGTGCCAGCAGTTACGTAGAGAACACTGAAGCTTTCTTT CASSYVENTEAFF
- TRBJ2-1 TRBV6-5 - TGTGCCAGCAGTTACTCGAATGCTCCCGCGGACAATGAGCAGTTCTTC CASSYSNAPADNEQFF
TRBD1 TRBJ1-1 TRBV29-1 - TGCAGCGTCGACGACAGGGGGCGCGCGCACACTGAAGCTTTCTTT CSVDDRGRAHTEAFF
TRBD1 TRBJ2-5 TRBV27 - TGTGCCAGCAGTTTAGGACAGGGCCTCCAGACCCAGTACTTC CASSLGQGLQTQYF
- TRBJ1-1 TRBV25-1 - TGTGCCAGCAGTGCGTCCGAGGGTGGGAACACTGAAGCTTTCTTT CASSASEGGNTEAFF
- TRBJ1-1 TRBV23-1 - TGCGCCAGCAGAACGGACAGCTTGAACACTGAAGCTTTCTTT CASRTDSLNTEAFF
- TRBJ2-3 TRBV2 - TGTGCCAGCAGTAAGAGCGGGCGAACCCTTATGGCAGATACGCAGTATTTT CASSKSGRTLMADTQYF
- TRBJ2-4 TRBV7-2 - TGTGCCAGCAGCTTATCTTTTGGTAATAGCCAGTACTTC CASSLSFGNSQYF
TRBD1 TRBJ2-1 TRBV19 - TGTGCCAGTACTTTAGGACAGGGAGCGAGGGAGCAGTTCTTC CASTLGQGAREQFF
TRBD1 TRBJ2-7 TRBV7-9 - TGTGCCAGCAGCTGGCCCACTCCCGGGACAGGGGATCACGAGCAGTACTTC CASSWPTPGTGDHEQYF
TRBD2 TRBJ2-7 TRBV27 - TGTGCCAGCAGCTTAAGGGCGGGAGCAGTTACCCACGAGCAGTACTTC CASSLRAGAVTHEQYF
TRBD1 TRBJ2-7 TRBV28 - TGTGCCAGCAGTTTAATAGACAGGGGGACCTACGAGCAGTACTTC CASSLIDRGTYEQYF
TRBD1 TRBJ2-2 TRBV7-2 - TGTGCCAGCAGCTTCCGGTCAGGGGGGAACACCGGGGAGCTGTTTTTT CASSFRSGGNTGELFF
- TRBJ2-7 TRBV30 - TGTGCCTGGAGCCGGGGACATACTTACGAGCAGTACTTC CAWSRGHTYEQYF
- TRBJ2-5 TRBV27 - TGTGCCAGCAGTTTATCTCAAGGGCAGGGGGAGACCCAGTACTTC CASSLSQGQGETQYF
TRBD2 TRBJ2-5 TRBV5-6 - TGTGCCAGCAGCTTTACTAGCGGGGCGTACCAAGAGACCCAGTACTTC CASSFTSGAYQETQYF
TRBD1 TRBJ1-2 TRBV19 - TGTGCCAGTGCTTCGACAGGGGGCTCTTTCCTAACCTTC CASASTGGSFLTF
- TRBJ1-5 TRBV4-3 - TGCGCCAGCAGCCAAGATAGGTCAGGTCAGCCCCAGCATTTT CASSQDRSGQPQHF
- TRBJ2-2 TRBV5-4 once TGTGCCAGCAGCCTGGACGCAGGGACTACCGGGGAGCTGTTTTTT CASSLDAGTTGELFF
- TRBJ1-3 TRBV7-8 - TGTGCCAGCAGCTCTCCCTATCGCTCATCTGGAAACACCATATATTTT CASSSPYRSSGNTIYF
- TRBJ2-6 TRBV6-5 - TGTGCCAGCGGGCACAGGAGAACTGGGGCCAACGTCCTGACTTTC CASGHRRTGANVLTF
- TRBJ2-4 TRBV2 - TGTGCCAGCAGCGACACAGGGAAAAACATTCAGTACTTC CASSDTGKNIQYF
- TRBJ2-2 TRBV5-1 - TGCGCCAGCCTCAACGAGGGCGACTACACCGGGGAGCTGTTTTTT CASLNEGDYTGELFF
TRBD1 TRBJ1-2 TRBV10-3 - TGTGCCACGACAAACCGGGACAGTAACTATGGCTACACCTTC CATTNRDSNYGYTF
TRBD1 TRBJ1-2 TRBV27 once TGTGCCAGCAGTTCCCTCGAAGGGGGCGGAATCTATGGCTACACCTTC CASSSLEGGGIYGYTF
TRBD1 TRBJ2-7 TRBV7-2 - TGTGCCAGCAGCTTAGTCACAGGGGGCGGCTACGAGCAGTACTTC CASSLVTGGGYEQYF
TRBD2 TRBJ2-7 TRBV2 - TGTGCCAGCAGTAGGGGGCCGGGACTAGCGGCCGAATGGGGTTACGAGCAGTACTTC CASSRGPGLAAEWGYEQYF
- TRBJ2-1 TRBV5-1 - TGCGCCAGCAGCTTAGCGGAGGTCTACAATGAGCAGTTCTTC CASSLAEVYNEQFF